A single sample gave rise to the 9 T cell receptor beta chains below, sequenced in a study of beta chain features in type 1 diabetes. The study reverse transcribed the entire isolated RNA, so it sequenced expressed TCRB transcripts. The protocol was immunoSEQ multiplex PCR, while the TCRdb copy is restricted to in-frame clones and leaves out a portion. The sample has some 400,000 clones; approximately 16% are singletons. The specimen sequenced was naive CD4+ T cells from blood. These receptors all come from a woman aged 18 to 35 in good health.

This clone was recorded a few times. The CDR3 region is CASCGTFNNEQFF. The CDR3 DNA follows: TGTGCCAGCTGTGGCACCTTTAACAATGAGCAGTTCTTC. The gene calls are TRBV6-6 and TRBJ2-1; D unresolved. V was trimmed by 8 bases and J by 5 bases, leaving 13 bases between them. The V gene's germline CDR1 is MNHNY and CDR2 SVGAGI (reference sequence). The CDR3 runs to 13 residues.

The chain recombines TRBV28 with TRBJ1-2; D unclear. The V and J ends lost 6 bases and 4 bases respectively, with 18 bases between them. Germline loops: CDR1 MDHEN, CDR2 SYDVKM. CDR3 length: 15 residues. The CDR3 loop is CASSLPNTNLYGYTF. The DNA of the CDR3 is TGTGCCAGCAGCCTCCCGAACACAAACCTCTATGGCTACACCTTC.

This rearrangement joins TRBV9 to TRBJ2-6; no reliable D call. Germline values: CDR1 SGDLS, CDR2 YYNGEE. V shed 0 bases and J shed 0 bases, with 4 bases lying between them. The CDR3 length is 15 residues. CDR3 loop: CASSVGLSGANVLTF. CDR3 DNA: TGTGCCAGCAGCGTAGGACTCTCTGGGGCCAACGTCCTGACTTTC.

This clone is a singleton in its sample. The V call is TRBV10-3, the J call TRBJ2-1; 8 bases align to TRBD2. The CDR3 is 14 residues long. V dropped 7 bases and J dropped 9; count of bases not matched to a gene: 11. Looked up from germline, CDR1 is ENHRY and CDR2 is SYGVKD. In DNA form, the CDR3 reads TGTGCCATCAAAGCGGGAGTTTCTTCTAGTGAGCAGTTCTTC. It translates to CAIKAGVSSSEQFF.

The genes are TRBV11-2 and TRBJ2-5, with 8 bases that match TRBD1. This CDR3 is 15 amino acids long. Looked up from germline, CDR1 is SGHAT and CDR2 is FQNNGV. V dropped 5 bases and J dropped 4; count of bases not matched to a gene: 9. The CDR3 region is CASSSRTGILETQYF. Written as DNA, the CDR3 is TGTGCCAGCAGCAGCCGGACAGGGATTTTAGAGACCCAGTACTTC.

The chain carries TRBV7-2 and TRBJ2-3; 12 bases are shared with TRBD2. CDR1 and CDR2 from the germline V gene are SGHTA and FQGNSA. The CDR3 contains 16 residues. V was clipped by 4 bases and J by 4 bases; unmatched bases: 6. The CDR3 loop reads CASSSRLAGASDTQYF. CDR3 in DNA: TGTGCCAGCAGCTCACGACTAGCGGGAGCCTCAGATACGCAGTATTTT.

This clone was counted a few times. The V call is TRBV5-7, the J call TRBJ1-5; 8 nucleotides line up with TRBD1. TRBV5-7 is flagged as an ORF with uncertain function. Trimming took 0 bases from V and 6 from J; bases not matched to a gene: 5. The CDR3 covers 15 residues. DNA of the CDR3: TGTGCCAGCAGCTTGGGGACAGGGATTGGTCAGCCCCAGCATTTT. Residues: CASSLGTGIGQPQHF.

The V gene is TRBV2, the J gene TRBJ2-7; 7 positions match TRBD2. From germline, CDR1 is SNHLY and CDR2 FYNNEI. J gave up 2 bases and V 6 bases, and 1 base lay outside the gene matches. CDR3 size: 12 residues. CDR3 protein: CASRAGAYEQYF. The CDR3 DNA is TGTGCCAGCAGGGCGGGGGCCTACGAGCAGTACTTC. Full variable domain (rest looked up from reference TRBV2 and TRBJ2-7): EPEVTQTPSHQVTQMGQEVILRCVPISNHLYFYWYRQILGQKVEFLVSFYNNEISEKSEIFDDQFSVERPDGSNFTLKIRSTKLEDSAMYFCASRAGAYEQYFGPGTRLTVT.

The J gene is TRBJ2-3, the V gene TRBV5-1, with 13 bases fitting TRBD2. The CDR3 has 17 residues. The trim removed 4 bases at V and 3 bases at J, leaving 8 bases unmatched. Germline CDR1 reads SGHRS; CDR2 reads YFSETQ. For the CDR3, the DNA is TGCGCCAGCAGCCCCTGGACTAGCGGGAGTAGAACAGATACGCAGTATTTT. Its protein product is CASSPWTSGSRTDTQYF.